The clone carrying this TCR beta chain appeared a few times. Trimming left V 2 bases short and J 9 bases short, with 14 bases between. The germline V gene has CDR1 MNHEY and CDR2 SMNVEV (reference sequence). The length of the CDR3 is 14 residues. This sample was included in a study of blood T cell repertoires in COVID-19. Study in general: Sample material is recorded as cDNA or gDNA derived from T cells, B-cell-depleted T cells, or PBMCs.

In the original analysis: By means of reference gene primer amplification, nucleated cell counts were estimated. Profiled with immunoSEQ multiplex PCR; TCRdb holds only in-frame clones, not every one. Clone size and V and J calls were adopted from that table, with D and trimming inferred from the DNA. The repertoire includes more than 100,000 clones, 65% to 85% of them detected once, and roughly 15% sits in the top ten. The receptor was derived from a woman older than 75 with acute or convalescent COVID-19. J is TRBJ2-1 and V is TRBV27; the D gene is possibly TRBD1 (6 bases). The sample was peripheral blood. The CDR3 protein is CASSLQGKGSEQFF. CDR3 DNA: TGTGCCAGCAGTTTACAGGGGAAGGGTAGTGAGCAGTTCTTC.